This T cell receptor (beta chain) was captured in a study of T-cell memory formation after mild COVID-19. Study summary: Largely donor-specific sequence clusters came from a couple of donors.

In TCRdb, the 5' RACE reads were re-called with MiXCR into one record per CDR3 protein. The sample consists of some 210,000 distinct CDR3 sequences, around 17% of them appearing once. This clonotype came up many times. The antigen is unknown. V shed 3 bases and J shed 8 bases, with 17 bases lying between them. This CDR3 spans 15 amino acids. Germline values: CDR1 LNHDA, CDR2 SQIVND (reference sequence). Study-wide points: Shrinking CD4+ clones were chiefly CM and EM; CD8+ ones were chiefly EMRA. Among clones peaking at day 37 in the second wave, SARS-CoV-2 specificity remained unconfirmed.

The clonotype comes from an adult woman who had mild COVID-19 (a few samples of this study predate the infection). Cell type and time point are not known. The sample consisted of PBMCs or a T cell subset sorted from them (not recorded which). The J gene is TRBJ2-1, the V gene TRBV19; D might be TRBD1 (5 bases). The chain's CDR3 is CASSIDVRALDEQFF. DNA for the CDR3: TGTGCCAGTAGTATCGATGTCAGGGCCCTTGATGAGCAGTTCTTC.